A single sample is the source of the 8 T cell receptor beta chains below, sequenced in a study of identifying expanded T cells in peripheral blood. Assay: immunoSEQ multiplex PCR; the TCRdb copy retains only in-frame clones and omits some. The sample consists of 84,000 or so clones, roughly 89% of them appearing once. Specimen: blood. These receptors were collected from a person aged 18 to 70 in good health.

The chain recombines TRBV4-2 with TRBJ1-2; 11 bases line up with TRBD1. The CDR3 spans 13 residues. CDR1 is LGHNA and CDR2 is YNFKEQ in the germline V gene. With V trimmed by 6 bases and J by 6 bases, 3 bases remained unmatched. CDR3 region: CASSRTGGDGYTF. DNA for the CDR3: TGTGCCAGCAGTCGGACAGGGGGCGATGGCTACACCTTC.

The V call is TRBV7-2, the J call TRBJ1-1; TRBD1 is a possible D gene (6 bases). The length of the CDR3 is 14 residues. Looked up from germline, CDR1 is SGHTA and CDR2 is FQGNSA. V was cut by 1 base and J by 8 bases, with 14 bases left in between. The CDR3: CASSLGEGGVEAFF. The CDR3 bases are TGTGCCAGCAGCTTAGGGGAGGGGGGAGTCGAAGCTTTCTTT.

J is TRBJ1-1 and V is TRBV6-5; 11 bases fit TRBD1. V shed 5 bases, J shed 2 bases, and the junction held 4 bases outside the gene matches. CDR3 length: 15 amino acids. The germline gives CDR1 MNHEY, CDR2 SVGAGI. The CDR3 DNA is TGTGCCAGCAGTCACTGGACAGGGGGCAACACTGAAGCTTTCTTT. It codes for CASSHWTGGNTEAFF.

The CDR3: CASTLTGGAYGYTF. For the CDR3, the DNA is TGTGCCAGTACCTTGACAGGGGGAGCCTATGGCTACACCTTC. The V and J genes are TRBV19 and TRBJ1-2, with 9 positions matching TRBD1. The CDR3 has 14 amino acids. Germline CDR1 LNHDA, CDR2 SQIVND (reference sequence). The junction had 7 bases not matched to a gene; V was cut back by 7 bases and J by 4 bases.

DNA of the CDR3: TGTGCCAGCAGTGACCCCGGATCCGGTGGGCCCCAGCATTTT. Translated: CASSDPGSGGPQHF. The V gene is TRBV2, the J gene TRBJ1-5; D not resolved. Germline V gene lookup returns CDR1 SNHLY and CDR2 FYNNEI. The CDR3 contains 14 residues. V shed 3 bases and J shed 9 bases, with 15 bases lying between them.

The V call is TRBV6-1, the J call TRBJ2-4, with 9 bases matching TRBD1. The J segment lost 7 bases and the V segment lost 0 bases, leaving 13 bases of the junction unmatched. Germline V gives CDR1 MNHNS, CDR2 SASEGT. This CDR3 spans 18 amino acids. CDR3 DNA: TGTGCCAGCAGTGAAGCCGGGACAGGGATCGGGTACGGTAACATTCAGTACTTC. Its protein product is CASSEAGTGIGYGNIQYF.

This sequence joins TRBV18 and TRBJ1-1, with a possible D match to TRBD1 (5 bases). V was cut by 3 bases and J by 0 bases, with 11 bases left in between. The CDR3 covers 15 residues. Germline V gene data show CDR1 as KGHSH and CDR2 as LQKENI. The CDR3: CASSPTDRMNTEAFF. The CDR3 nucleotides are TGTGCCAGCTCACCTACCGACAGAATGAACACTGAAGCTTTCTTT.

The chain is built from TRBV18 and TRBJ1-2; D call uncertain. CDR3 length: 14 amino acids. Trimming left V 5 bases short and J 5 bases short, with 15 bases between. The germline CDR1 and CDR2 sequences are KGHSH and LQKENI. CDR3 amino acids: CASSSRFEKYGYTF. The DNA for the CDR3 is TGTGCCAGCTCATCCCGTTTTGAAAAATATGGCTACACCTTC.